The 2 T cell receptor beta chains given below trace back to one sample, sequenced in a study of siplizumab effects on memory and regulatory T cells. Only in-frame clones appear in the TCRdb table, and some are missing; sequencing was by immunoSEQ multiplex PCR. The repertoire holds about 110,000 clones, with about 91% as singletons. The sequenced sample was Tregs sorted from blood. The receptors derive from a human donor in good health.

The chain employs TRBV6-5 and TRBJ1-3, with D unclear. The V gene lost 10 bases and the J gene lost 0 bases, with 10 bases spanning the gap. The CDR3 spans 13 residues. Germline-derived CDR1 and CDR2 are MNHEY and SVGAGI. CDR3 residues: CAIQTDSGNTIYF. The CDR3 DNA is TGTGCCATCCAGACTGACTCTGGAAACACCATATATTTT.

The V gene is TRBV7-9, the J gene TRBJ2-6; a possible D gene is TRBD1 (5 bases). The CDR3 loop spans 15 amino acids. With 5 bases removed from V and 6 bases from J, the gap between germline ends came to 14 bases. CDR1 SEHNR and CDR2 FQNEAQ come from the germline V gene (reference sequence). Here the CDR3 reads CASSQQVVVANVLTF. For the CDR3, the DNA is TGTGCCAGCAGCCAACAGGTGGTAGTGGCCAACGTCCTGACTTTC.